The clone carrying this T cell receptor beta chain appeared a single time. As yet, its antigen is unknown. The CDR3 covers 14 residues. Trimming took 3 bases from V and 3 from J, leaving 12 bases between them. In germline, CDR1 is SGHTA, CDR2 FQGNSA. An approximately 180 ng quantity of DNA, 29,000 or so T cell genomes, went into the sorted-subset replicate PCRs. Only in-frame clones appear in the TCRdb table, and some are missing; sequencing was by immunoSEQ multiplex PCR. The sample shows a few hundred thousand clones, around 95% of them seen only once. These data are taken from a study of shared clonotypes between healthy human individuals. Study-wide points: Estimated clonotype richness was generally higher in naive than memory subsets.

CD45RO-negative, CCR7-selected cells formed the naive CD8 fraction, which excluded terminally differentiated effector memory CD45RA+ cells. V and J are TRBV7-2 and TRBJ2-7, with D possibly TRBD1 on 6 matching bases. The source of this sequence is a woman aged 30 to 39 in good health. The sequencing sample was made of naive CD8+ T cells sorted from blood. The CDR3 DNA reads TGTGCCAGCAGCTTTGACACAGGGCACTACGAGCAGTACTTC. Translating it yields CASSFDTGHYEQYF. Together with reference TRBV7-2 and TRBJ2-7, the CDR3 gives the full variable domain: GAGVSQSPSNKVTEKGKDVELRCDPISGHTALYWYRQSLGQGLEFLIYFQGNSAPDKSGLPSDRFSAERTGGSVSTLTIQRTQQEDSAVYLCASSFDTGHYEQYFGPGTRLTVT.